This TCR beta chain came from a study of cytotoxic CD8 clonotypes in ibrutinib-treated CLL. Produced via immunoSEQ multiplex PCR; TCRdb's table is partial and in-frame only. In the table there are approximately 60,000 clones, roughly 50% of which are singletons. Trimming cost V 4 bases and J 7 bases, with 16 bases left between them. CDR3 length: 14 amino acids. Germline values: CDR1 MNHNS, CDR2 SASEGT. This chain uses TRBV6-1 with TRBJ1-2; weak D call: TRBD1 (5 bases). The source material was PBMCs, sampled after 24 months of ibrutinib treatment. This clonotype originated in a human donor with chronic lymphocytic leukemia. The CDR3 sequence: CASSGRQTLGGYTF. CDR3 nucleotide sequence: TGTGCCAGCAGTGGTCGACAGACCCTAGGTGGCTACACCTTC.